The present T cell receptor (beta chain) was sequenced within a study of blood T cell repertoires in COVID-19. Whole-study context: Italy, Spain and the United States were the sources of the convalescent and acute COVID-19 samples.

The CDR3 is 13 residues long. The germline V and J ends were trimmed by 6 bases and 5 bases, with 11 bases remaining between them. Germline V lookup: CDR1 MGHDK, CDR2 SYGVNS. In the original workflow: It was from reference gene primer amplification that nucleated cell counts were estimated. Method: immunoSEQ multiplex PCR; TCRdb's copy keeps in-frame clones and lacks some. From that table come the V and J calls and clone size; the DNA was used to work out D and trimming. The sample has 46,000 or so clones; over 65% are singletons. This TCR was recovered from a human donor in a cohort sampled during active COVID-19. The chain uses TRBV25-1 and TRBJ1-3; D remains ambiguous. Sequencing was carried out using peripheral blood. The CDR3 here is CASRSPLRNTIYF. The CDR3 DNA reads TGTGCCAGCAGAAGCCCCCTCCGAAACACCATATATTTT. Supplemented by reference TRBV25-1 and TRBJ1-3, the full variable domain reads EADIYQTPRYLVIGTGKKITLECSQTMGHDKMYWYQQDPGMELHLIHYSYGVNSTEKGDLSSESTVSRIRTEHFPLTLESARPSHTSQYLCASRSPLRNTIYFGEGSWLTVV.